This T cell receptor (beta chain) was identified during a study of OX40 agonist ivuxolimab in advanced cancers. Trimming removed 3 bases from V and 5 bases from J; junction bases left unmatched: 16. Germline V gene sequence: CDR1 MGHRA, CDR2 YSYEKL. The CDR3 is made up of 17 amino acids. TCRdb's table, derived via immunoSEQ multiplex PCR, lists solely in-frame clones and lacks some. The sample has under 65,000 clones, around 80% seen once. Sequencing was performed on CD4+ or CD8+ T cells sorted from blood, taken in a trial of the OX40 agonist ivuxolimab. This sequence joins TRBV4-1 and TRBJ2-7; 7 bases align to TRBD2. The receptor was derived from an adult with an advanced solid tumor such as melanoma, head and neck, liver or kidney cancer. The CDR3, as DNA: TGCGCCAGCAGCCAGGGGAGGGGCGGGAGAGGTTTCGACGAGCAGTACTTC. Translation gives CASSQGRGGRGFDEQYF.